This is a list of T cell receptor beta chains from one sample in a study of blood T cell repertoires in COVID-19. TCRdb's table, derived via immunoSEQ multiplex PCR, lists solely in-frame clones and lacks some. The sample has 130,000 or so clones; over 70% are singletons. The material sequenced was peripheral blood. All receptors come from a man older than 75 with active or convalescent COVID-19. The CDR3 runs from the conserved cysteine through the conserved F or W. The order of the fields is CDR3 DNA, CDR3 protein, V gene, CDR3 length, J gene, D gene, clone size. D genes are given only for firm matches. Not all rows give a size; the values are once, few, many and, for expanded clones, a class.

DNA: TGTGCCAGTATGGGGGGAAACTACGAGCAGTACTTC; CDR3: CASMGGNYEQYF; V: TRBV19; length: 12; J: TRBJ2-7; D: .; size: once
DNA: TGTGCCAGCAGCCTTGGGACAGGGCACTTCGGGGCTTTCTTT; CDR3: CASSLGTGHFGAFF; V: TRBV7-8; length: 14; J: TRBJ1-1; D: TRBD1; size: once
DNA: TGCGCCAGCAGCCGATCGGGACAAGATAATTCACCCCTCCACTTT; CDR3: CASSRSGQDNSPLHF; V: TRBV5-1; length: 15; J: TRBJ1-6; D: .; size: .
DNA: TGTGCCAGCAGCCGCATGGGGGCAGGGGGCTACGAGCAGTACTTC; CDR3: CASSRMGAGGYEQYF; V: TRBV16; length: 15; J: TRBJ2-7; D: TRBD1; size: .
DNA: TGTGCCAGCAGCGTAAAACCGGGGTACAATGAGCAGTTCTTC; CDR3: CASSVKPGYNEQFF; V: TRBV9; length: 14; J: TRBJ2-1; D: .; size: once
DNA: TGTGCCAGCAGTTCAGGGGTCTACGAGCAGTACTTC; CDR3: CASSSGVYEQYF; V: TRBV6-5; length: 12; J: TRBJ2-7; D: .; size: .
DNA: TGTGCCAGCAGTGTTCGACAGTTGAGCTCCTATAATTCACCCCTCCACTTT; CDR3: CASSVRQLSSYNSPLHF; V: TRBV6-1; length: 17; J: TRBJ1-6; D: .; size: .
DNA: TGCGCCAGCAGCCAGGGCAGGGCCCGCTCCCTTAAGGTTGGTGGCTACACCTTC; CDR3: CASSQGRARSLKVGGYTF; V: TRBV4-1; length: 18; J: TRBJ1-2; D: .; size: few
DNA: TGTGCCAGCAGCTCGGGGGGGCCAGAGACCCAGTACTTC; CDR3: CASSSGGPETQYF; V: TRBV28; length: 13; J: TRBJ2-5; D: TRBD2; size: .
DNA: TGTGCCAGCAGTGGCGCACAGGAACAGCCCCAGCATTTT; CDR3: CASSGAQEQPQHF; V: TRBV2; length: 13; J: TRBJ1-5; D: .; size: .
DNA: TGTGCCAGCAGCTTTACACAGGGGGCCGAAGCTTTCTTT; CDR3: CASSFTQGAEAFF; V: TRBV7-2; length: 13; J: TRBJ1-1; D: TRBD1; size: .
DNA: TGTGCCAGCAGTGAAGCGCGTACAACGAGGGCGGCTCAGCCCCAGCATTTT; CDR3: CASSEARTTRAAQPQHF; V: TRBV6-1; length: 17; J: TRBJ1-5; D: .; size: few
DNA: TGTGCCAGCAGTGGGGCCGGCAATCAGCCCCAGCATTTT; CDR3: CASSGAGNQPQHF; V: TRBV2; length: 13; J: TRBJ1-5; D: .; size: .
DNA: TGTGCCAGCGGGACTAGCGGGGGGCGGGAGCAGTTCTTC; CDR3: CASGTSGGREQFF; V: TRBV2; length: 13; J: TRBJ2-1; D: TRBD2; size: .
DNA: TGTGCCAGTAGTATTATGTACACTGAAGCTTTCTTT; CDR3: CASSIMYTEAFF; V: TRBV19; length: 12; J: TRBJ1-1; D: .; size: .
DNA: TGTGCCAGCAGCTTAAGGGGACAGGGATATACCGGGGAGCTGTTTTTT; CDR3: CASSLRGQGYTGELFF; V: TRBV7-6; length: 16; J: TRBJ2-2; D: TRBD1; size: .
DNA: TGTGCCCGGGACAGGGTGAACACTGAAGCTTTCTTT; CDR3: CARDRVNTEAFF; V: TRBV30; length: 12; J: TRBJ1-1; D: TRBD1; size: .
DNA: TGTGCCAGCAGCCTAAGGGGGACTAGCGGGGCCAAAGAGACCCAGTACTTC; CDR3: CASSLRGTSGAKETQYF; V: TRBV9; length: 17; J: TRBJ2-5; D: TRBD2; size: .
DNA: TGTGCCAGCACCCAAGGGGGAGGGAGAACTGAAGCTTTCTTT; CDR3: CASTQGGGRTEAFF; V: TRBV7-9; length: 14; J: TRBJ1-1; D: .; size: .
DNA: TGTGCCAGCAGCCCTAGCGGGGGGTCCTACAATGAGCAGTTCTTC; CDR3: CASSPSGGSYNEQFF; V: TRBV7-2; length: 15; J: TRBJ2-1; D: TRBD2; size: .
DNA: TGTGCCAGCAGTGAATTTCCTAGCCCCGAGACCCAGTACTTC; CDR3: CASSEFPSPETQYF; V: TRBV2; length: 14; J: TRBJ2-5; D: .; size: .
DNA: TGTGCCAGCAGTGAACAGGTAGAGACCCAGTACTTC; CDR3: CASSEQVETQYF; V: TRBV2; length: 12; J: TRBJ2-5; D: .; size: .
DNA: TGTGCCATCAGTGTGGGACAGGGGGTCTCCTACGAGCAGTACTTC; CDR3: CAISVGQGVSYEQYF; V: TRBV10-3; length: 15; J: TRBJ2-7; D: TRBD1; size: .
DNA: TGTGCCAGCAGTTTGGAGAGGGCAGAGACCCAGTACTTC; CDR3: CASSLERAETQYF; V: TRBV28; length: 13; J: TRBJ2-5; D: .; size: .
DNA: TGCGCCAGCAGCCTGGGACAGGGGGACGAGCAGTACTTC; CDR3: CASSLGQGDEQYF; V: TRBV5-1; length: 13; J: TRBJ2-7; D: TRBD1; size: .
DNA: TGTGCCAGCAGATTCCGGGACAGGGGAGGGGGCACAGATACGCAGTATTTT; CDR3: CASRFRDRGGGTDTQYF; V: TRBV2; length: 17; J: TRBJ2-3; D: TRBD1; size: many
DNA: TGTGCCAGCAGTTACTCCCCGGGACAGTCTAATTCACCCCTCCACTTT; CDR3: CASSYSPGQSNSPLHF; V: TRBV6-2/TRBV6-3; length: 16; J: TRBJ1-6; D: TRBD1; size: .
DNA: TGTGCCATCAGCTCACAGGGGGCGCCCGGGGAGCTGTTTTTT; CDR3: CAISSQGAPGELFF; V: TRBV10-3; length: 14; J: TRBJ2-2; D: TRBD1; size: .
DNA: TGTGCCAGTAGTACCGTAGCGGGGACGAGATACAATGAGCAGTTCTTC; CDR3: CASSTVAGTRYNEQFF; V: TRBV19; length: 16; J: TRBJ2-1; D: TRBD2; size: .
DNA: TGTGCCAGCAGTTCATATGGACTATACTACGAGCAGTACTTC; CDR3: CASSSYGLYYEQYF; V: TRBV2; length: 14; J: TRBJ2-7; D: .; size: .
DNA: TGTGCCAGCAGCCCCGGAGGGACGGGCAATCAGCCCCAGCATTTT; CDR3: CASSPGGTGNQPQHF; V: TRBV3-1/TRBV3-2; length: 15; J: TRBJ1-5; D: .; size: .
DNA: TGCGCCAGCAGCTTTGCGGGGGACATCTCCGATACGCAGTATTTT; CDR3: CASSFAGDISDTQYF; V: TRBV5-1; length: 15; J: TRBJ2-3; D: .; size: .
DNA: TGCGCCAGCAGCCGAGGACAGAGTTACAATGAGCAGTTCTTC; CDR3: CASSRGQSYNEQFF; V: TRBV4-3; length: 14; J: TRBJ2-1; D: .; size: .
DNA: TGTGCCAGCAGTTACCAGGAGGAGCGGGAGACCCAGTACTTC; CDR3: CASSYQEERETQYF; V: TRBV6-5; length: 14; J: TRBJ2-5; D: .; size: .
DNA: TGTGCAAGTCGCTTAGCGGAGAGGCGGCCTAGCACAGATACGCAGTATTTT; CDR3: CASRLAERRPSTDTQYF; V: TRBV12-2; length: 17; J: TRBJ2-3; D: .; size: once
DNA: TGTGCCAGCAGCCCGGAGACAGGGGGCCAGGACACCTTC; CDR3: CASSPETGGQDTF; V: TRBV7-9; length: 13; J: TRBJ1-2; D: TRBD1; size: .
DNA: TGTGCCAGCAGCCTGGGGACATTCTACGAGCAGTACTTC; CDR3: CASSLGTFYEQYF; V: TRBV7-8; length: 13; J: TRBJ2-7; D: .; size: .
DNA: TGCGCCAGCAGGCCAGGGGGCGCGTATGGCTACACCTTC; CDR3: CASRPGGAYGYTF; V: TRBV10-1; length: 13; J: TRBJ1-2; D: TRBD1; size: .
DNA: TGCGCCAGCAGCGAGAGATTTGAAGCTTTCTTT; CDR3: CASSERFEAFF; V: TRBV5-1; length: 11; J: TRBJ1-1; D: .; size: .
DNA: TGTGCCAGCAGCTTTGGGACTAGCGCCGGATGGGGGGATGAGCAGTTCTTC; CDR3: CASSFGTSAGWGDEQFF; V: TRBV7-6; length: 17; J: TRBJ2-1; D: TRBD2; size: .
DNA: TGTGCCAGCAGTGAACCGGGGGAGACACCCTACGAGCAGTACTTC; CDR3: CASSEPGETPYEQYF; V: TRBV6-1; length: 15; J: TRBJ2-7; D: .; size: once
DNA: TGTGCCAGCAGTTTAGTGAGACAGGGGGAGCAGTACTTC; CDR3: CASSLVRQGEQYF; V: TRBV28; length: 13; J: TRBJ2-7; D: TRBD1; size: .
DNA: TGTGCCAGCAGTTGGACACCGCCGGGACTAGCGGGCACAGATACGCAGTATTTT; CDR3: CASSWTPPGLAGTDTQYF; V: TRBV6-2/TRBV6-3; length: 18; J: TRBJ2-3; D: TRBD2; size: .
DNA: TGCGCCAGCAGCAATCTAATCCTCGGGACAGAGAACACAGATACGCAGTATTTT; CDR3: CASSNLILGTENTDTQYF; V: TRBV5-1; length: 18; J: TRBJ2-3; D: TRBD1; size: once
DNA: TGTGCCAGCGGGAGACAGGGGTCAGATACGCAGTATTTT; CDR3: CASGRQGSDTQYF; V: TRBV2; length: 13; J: TRBJ2-3; D: TRBD1; size: .
DNA: TGTGCCAGCAGCCAACCCGGGACTTCCAGCTCCTACAATGAGCAGTTCTTC; CDR3: CASSQPGTSSSYNEQFF; V: TRBV4-2; length: 17; J: TRBJ2-1; D: .; size: .
DNA: TGTGCTAGTGGTTTGACAAGGACAGGGGCCCCTTACGAGCAGTACTTC; CDR3: CASGLTRTGAPYEQYF; V: TRBV12-5; length: 16; J: TRBJ2-7; D: TRBD1; size: .
DNA: TGTGCCAGCAGTTACGCCGACAGGGGGCATTGGGGCTACACCTTC; CDR3: CASSYADRGHWGYTF; V: TRBV6-5; length: 15; J: TRBJ1-2; D: TRBD1; size: .
DNA: TGTGCCAGCAGTTACTCGTTACAGGGAGGGGACACTGAAGCTTTCTTT; CDR3: CASSYSLQGGDTEAFF; V: TRBV6-2/TRBV6-3; length: 16; J: TRBJ1-1; D: .; size: .
DNA: TGTGCCAGCAGCGCCCTCTTTGTAGGGGGGGCAGATACGCAGTATTTT; CDR3: CASSALFVGGADTQYF; V: TRBV9; length: 16; J: TRBJ2-3; D: .; size: .
DNA: TGTGCCAGCGCCCTCGACAGGGACACTGAAGCTTTCTTT; CDR3: CASALDRDTEAFF; V: TRBV2; length: 13; J: TRBJ1-1; D: TRBD1; size: .
DNA: TGTGCCAGCTCACTCGACAGCTACGAGCAGTACTTC; CDR3: CASSLDSYEQYF; V: TRBV18; length: 12; J: TRBJ2-7; D: .; size: few
DNA: TGTGCCAGCTCACTCATACAGGGTATCGATTCACCCCTCCACTTT; CDR3: CASSLIQGIDSPLHF; V: TRBV18; length: 15; J: TRBJ1-6; D: .; size: .
DNA: TGCGCCAGCAGCCAAGGGGGACAGGGGGATTTCTCCTATAATTCACCCCTCCACTTT; CDR3: CASSQGGQGDFSYNSPLHF; V: TRBV4-3; length: 19; J: TRBJ1-6; D: TRBD1; size: once
DNA: TGTGCCAGCAGCTTGAAGGCGAGCGCAGATACGCAGTATTTT; CDR3: CASSLKASADTQYF; V: TRBV5-8; length: 14; J: TRBJ2-3; D: .; size: .
DNA: TGCGCCAGCAGCTTGGGAGGTAGCGGGGTCGCCTACCAAGAGACCCAGTACTTC; CDR3: CASSLGGSGVAYQETQYF; V: TRBV5-1; length: 18; J: TRBJ2-5; D: TRBD2; size: .
DNA: TGTGCCAGTAGTATAGGTCAGGGATTGAACACTGAAGCTTTCTTT; CDR3: CASSIGQGLNTEAFF; V: TRBV19; length: 15; J: TRBJ1-1; D: .; size: .